This T cell receptor (beta chain) comes out of a study of cytomegalovirus exposure and HLA in healthy donors. The wider study: Among the approximately 380 donors who were genotyped, about 86% fell in the genetic ancestry cluster that is associated with self-reported Caucasian donors.

V shed 4 bases and J shed 0 bases, with 11 bases lying between them. Germline assignment: CDR1 MGHRA and CDR2 YSYEKL. The CDR3 runs to 15 residues. Points on this clone: Its antigen is as yet unknown.

Overall study results and limits: A later analysis linked around 15,000 TCR beta sequences to HLA alleles at 0.05 false discovery rate.

PCR amplification relied on 60 Vbeta primers (plus 13 Jbeta primers). TCRdb's table, derived via immunoSEQ multiplex PCR, lists solely in-frame clones and lacks some. Of around 110,000 clones listed, around three quarters are singletons. V gene TRBV4-1 combines with J gene TRBJ2-3; D is uncertain. The specimen sequenced was PBMCs. The clonotype comes from a woman under 30 in good health and CMV-seropositive. The CDR3 nucleotides are TGCGCCAGCAGCCGTGTGGGCGTTAGCACAGATACGCAGTATTTT. Encoded protein: CASSRVGVSTDTQYF.